The clone carrying this T cell receptor (beta chain) was found many times. The antigen is unknown. This specimen comes from a study of T cells in Graves' hyperthyroidism and ophthalmopathy. Overall study results and limits: The model made its ophthalmopathy prediction, and onset followed a median approximately 6.5 months later.

Reasons for excluding patients were uncontrolled infection, other autoimmune disease, pregnancy or lactation. TCR beta CDR3 regions were amplified from RNA. When the TCR CDR3 underwent first-round RT-PCR, the HTBI primer set was used. A single record per CDR3 protein comes from TCRdb applying MiXCR to the multiplex PCR reads. Altogether fewer than 900,000 distinct CDR3 sequences are present, approximately 16% being singletons, with the ten largest covering around 8.1%. Per the germline V gene, CDR1 is SGHAT and CDR2 is FQNNGV. Trimming removed 7 bases from V and 3 bases from J; junction bases left unmatched: 11. This CDR3 is 16 amino acids long.

This chain joins TRBV11-2 and TRBJ2-5; 10 bases line up with TRBD1. The sequenced sample was blood. This clonotype was obtained from a man between 18 and 35 years old with Graves' hyperthyroidism. CDR3 residues: CASIPLGQGGEETQYF. The CDR3 DNA reads as TGTGCCAGCATCCCTCTTGGACAGGGGGGGGAAGAGACCCAGTACTTC.